A single sample gave rise to the 25 T cell receptor beta chains below, sequenced in a study of monozygotic twins with inflammatory bowel disease. After re-calling the 5' RACE reads, TCRdb lists one entry per CDR3 protein, DNA absent. The sample table includes 150,000 to 200,000 distinct CDR3 sequences. Sequencing was carried out using blood. Receptor source: a human donor with ulcerative colitis or Crohn's disease, or a healthy co-twin of an affected twin (not recorded which).

The chain recombines TRBV4-2 with TRBJ2-7; the D call of TRBD1 rests on TCRdb alone, since no DNA is present to check it. Germline assignment: CDR1 LGHNA and CDR2 YNFKEQ. This CDR3 spans 15 amino acids. This CDR3 reads CASSHVDRGPYEQYF.

V usage is TRBV12-3 or TRBV12-4 and J usage is TRBJ1-2. The CDR3 is made up of 12 amino acids. The CDR3: CASDGVSGGYTF.

The rearrangement links TRBV24-1 to TRBJ2-1; TCRdb indicates TRBD2, and absent DNA this call remains unverified. CDR1 is KGHDR, CDR2 SFDVKD, per germline. This CDR3 has 16 amino acids. This chain's CDR3 is CATSGGGRPSYNEQFF.

The chain combines TRBV9 with TRBJ2-3. This CDR3 has 13 amino acids. The V gene's germline CDR1 is SGDLS and CDR2 YYNGEE. The CDR3 reads CASSRSLADTQYF.

The V and J genes are TRBV29-1 and TRBJ2-7; the D call from TCRdb, TRBD1, cannot be confirmed without DNA. The CDR3 sequence is 13 residues long. Germline V lookup: CDR1 SQVTM, CDR2 ANQGSEA. This CDR3 is CSVEDMDSRGQYF.

The V gene is TRBV7-2, the J gene TRBJ2-5. The V gene's germline CDR1 is SGHTA and CDR2 FQGNSA. This CDR3 has 14 amino acids. CDR3 residues: CASSRGGSQETQYF. The whole variable domain, filled in from reference TRBV7-2 and TRBJ2-5, reads GAGVSQSPSNKVTEKGKDVELRCDPISGHTALYWYRQSLGQGLEFLIYFQGNSAPDKSGLPSDRFSAERTGGSVSTLTIQRTQQEDSAVYLCASSRGGSQETQYFGPGTRLLVL.

The CDR3 is CASCSYSGGGNQPQHF. The chain combines TRBV28 with TRBJ1-5; the TRBD1 assignment by TCRdb is unverifiable without DNA. This CDR3 is 16 amino acids long. Germline lookup yields CDR1 MDHEN and CDR2 SYDVKM.

This chain links TRBV6-2 or TRBV6-3 with TRBJ2-7; the D call from TCRdb, TRBD2, cannot be confirmed without DNA. Germline V gene lookup returns CDR1 MNHEY and CDR2 SVGEGT. The CDR3 covers 14 residues. Here the CDR3 reads CASSPGTSANEQYF.

The chain couples TRBV10-3 to TRBJ2-3; TCRdb's D call of TRBD2 is untestable without DNA. CDR1 is ENHRY, CDR2 SYGVKD, per germline. The CDR3 spans 16 residues. The CDR3 here is CAISGLAGGRTDTQYF.

The chain employs TRBV5-1 and TRBJ2-7; TCRdb proposes TRBD1, but this gene call is untestable without DNA. The CDR3 has 14 amino acids. The germline V gene has CDR1 SGHRS and CDR2 YFSETQ. CDR3 sequence reads: CASTSGTGIYEQYF.

The chain uses TRBV5-1 and TRBJ1-1; TCRdb lists TRBD1, though no DNA is available to test this call. CDR1 SGHRS and CDR2 YFSETQ come from the germline V gene. The CDR3 has 15 amino acids. This CDR3 is CASSLVGQLNTEAFF.

This sequence joins TRBV21-1 and TRBJ1-1; TCRdb gives TRBD1 as the D gene, but with no DNA this cannot be confirmed. TRBV21-1 is classified as a pseudogene. The CDR3 covers 14 residues. CDR3 sequence: CASTGGSSRMEAFF.

The rearrangement joins TRBV7-3 to TRBJ2-3. The CDR3 is 15 residues long. Germline assignment: CDR1 SGHTA and CDR2 FQGTGA. The CDR3 loop is CASSLDSWSTDTQYF. The variable domain in full, completed from reference TRBV7-3 and TRBJ2-3, reads GAGVSQTPSNKVTEKGKYVELRCDPISGHTALYWYRQSLGQGPEFLIYFQGTGAADDSGLPNDRFFAVRPEGSVSTLKIQRTERGDSAVYLCASSLDSWSTDTQYFGPGTRLTVL.

V is TRBV5-6 and J is TRBJ2-1. Germline lookup yields CDR1 SGHDT and CDR2 YYEEEE. There are 14 residues in the CDR3. Here the CDR3 reads CASSLGGYYNEQFF.

The chain is built from TRBV6-5 and TRBJ2-2; with no DNA, the TCRdb D assignment of TRBD1 cannot be verified. CDR3 size: 17 residues. Looked up from germline, CDR1 is MNHEY and CDR2 is SVGAGI. The CDR3 reads CASSYHGGGYATGELFF.

The V gene is TRBV7-8, the J gene TRBJ1-4. Germline CDR1 SGHVS, CDR2 FQNEAQ. This CDR3 is built from 19 residues. CDR3 region: CASSLATGGSRLENEKLFF.

The chain recombines TRBV29-1 with TRBJ2-7; TCRdb calls TRBD1, which cannot be checked without DNA. The CDR3 contains 14 residues. CDR1 and CDR2 from the germline V gene are SQVTM and ANQGSEA. The CDR3 loop reads CSVESRESSYEQYF.

The rearrangement links TRBV5-6 to TRBJ1-2; lacking DNA, the TRBD1 call made by TCRdb goes unchecked. Germline V gene sequence: CDR1 SGHDT, CDR2 YYEEEE. The CDR3 totals 15 residues. The CDR3: CASSYGGGDYYGYTF.

The chain joins TRBV12-3 or TRBV12-4 to TRBJ2-7. The CDR3 has 14 amino acids. The CDR3: CASSSDRYSYEQYF.

The V gene is TRBV27, the J gene TRBJ1-5; TCRdb gives TRBD1 as the D gene, but with no DNA this cannot be confirmed. The CDR3 has 17 amino acids. Germline V gene sequence: CDR1 MNHEY, CDR2 SMNVEV (reference sequence). The CDR3 protein is CASSFSRGQGVNQPQHF.

This chain connects TRBV5-1 to TRBJ2-3; the D gene TCRdb calls, TRBD1, cannot be checked with no DNA. Germline lookup yields CDR1 SGHRS and CDR2 YFSETQ. CDR3 length: 14 residues. The CDR3 region is CASTMGGRADTQYF.

The rearrangement uses TRBV20-1 and TRBJ1-6; TCRdb lists TRBD1, though no DNA is available to test this call. The CDR3 has 15 residues. Germline V lookup: CDR1 DFQATT, CDR2 SNEGSKA (reference sequence). This CDR3 reads CSARDNRGYNSPLHF.

V is TRBV7-2 and J is TRBJ1-6; TCRdb outputs TRBD1, but without DNA this stays unchecked. Germline CDR1 and CDR2: SGHTA and FQGNSA. The CDR3 length is 15 residues. This CDR3 reads CASSLRDSYNSPLHF.

The gene calls are TRBV24-1 and TRBJ1-2. The CDR3 sequence is 15 residues long. Germline loops: CDR1 KGHDR, CDR2 SFDVKD. Here the CDR3 reads CATSDSGVIDYGYTF.

The V call is TRBV7-7, the J call TRBJ2-5; checking the TCRdb D call of TRBD1 is not possible without DNA. The germline gives CDR1 SSHAT, CDR2 FNYEAQ (reference sequence). CDR3 length equals 14 residues. This CDR3 reads CASSKPGQGETQYF.